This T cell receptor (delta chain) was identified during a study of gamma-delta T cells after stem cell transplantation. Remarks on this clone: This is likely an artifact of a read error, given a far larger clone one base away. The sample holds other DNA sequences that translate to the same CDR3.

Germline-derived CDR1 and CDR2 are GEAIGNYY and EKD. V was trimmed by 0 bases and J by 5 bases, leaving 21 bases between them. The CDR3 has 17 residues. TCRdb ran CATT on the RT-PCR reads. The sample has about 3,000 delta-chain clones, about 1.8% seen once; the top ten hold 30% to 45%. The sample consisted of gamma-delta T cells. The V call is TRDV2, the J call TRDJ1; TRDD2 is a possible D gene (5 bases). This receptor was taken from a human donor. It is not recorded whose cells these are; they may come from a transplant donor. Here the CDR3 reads CACDTLSSLTSGDKLIF. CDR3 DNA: TGTGCCTGTGACACCCTCTCTTCCCTCACTTCAGGGGATAAACTCATCTTT.